Following are 29 T cell receptor beta chains from one sample sequenced in a study of Ad26.COV2.S vaccination and SARS-CoV-2 variants. Here immunoSEQ multiplex PCR was the method, and the copy in TCRdb shows in-frame clones only, minus some. Among hundreds of thousands of clones, around 89% were seen once, and the ten largest hold approximately 5%. Treatment meaning: some 19 received Ad26.COV2.S at low or high dose, single or two shots; roughly 5 received placebo; per-sample allocation not given. Collection of the samples took place on day 63 after the first injection of vaccine or placebo. The sample in question was peripheral blood, obtained in a trial of Ad26.COV2.S vaccine versus placebo. These receptors all come from a person between 18 and 60 years old who received the Ad26.COV2.S COVID-19 vaccine or a placebo.

This clone was found a few times. The chain combines TRBV27 with TRBJ2-1; D is undetermined. This CDR3 comprises 13 residues. CDR1 is MNHEY, CDR2 SMNVEV, per germline (reference sequence). V was shortened by 5 bases and J by 3 bases, with 8 bases between the two germline ends. The CDR3 reads CASSLGIYNEQFF. For the CDR3, the DNA is TGTGCCAGCAGTCTGGGAATCTACAATGAGCAGTTCTTC.

The genes are TRBV2 and TRBJ2-1; possible D gene TRBD2, 5 bases. Trimming took off 5 bases at V and 7 bases at J, with 18 bases between the two ends. This CDR3 is 15 amino acids long. Germline loops: CDR1 SNHLY, CDR2 FYNNEI. CDR3 region: CASSLNGENDNEQFF. For the CDR3, the DNA is TGTGCCAGCAGTCTTAACGGGGAGAACGATAATGAGCAGTTCTTC.

V gene TRBV19 combines with J gene TRBJ1-2; D is ambiguous. Trimming shortened V by 5 bases and J by 3 bases, and 13 bases separated the two germline ends. The V gene's germline CDR1 is LNHDA and CDR2 SQIVND (reference sequence). The CDR3 is made up of 14 amino acids. CDR3 DNA sequence: TGTGCCAGTAGTCGCGAGGACTCCTACTATGGCTACACCTTC. Translating gives CASSREDSYYGYTF.

This clone has just one count. This rearrangement joins TRBV5-1 to TRBJ2-1, with 9 positions matching TRBD2. Germline values: CDR1 SGHRS, CDR2 YFSETQ. Trimming removed 3 bases from V and 4 bases from J; junction bases left unmatched: 5. The CDR3 spans 15 residues. The CDR3 spells CASSSAGGGYNEQFF. The CDR3 DNA reads as TGCGCCAGCAGCTCAGCGGGGGGTGGTTACAATGAGCAGTTCTTC.

V usage is TRBV2 and J usage is TRBJ1-5, with D hard to call. V was cut by 3 bases and J by 0 bases, with 9 bases left in between. CDR1 is SNHLY, CDR2 FYNNEI, per germline. The CDR3 totals 15 residues. The CDR3 coding sequence is TGTGCCAGCAGTGAGTCCAGGAATAGCAATCAGCCCCAGCATTTT. Protein product: CASSESRNSNQPQHF.

The chain combines TRBV27 with TRBJ2-7; possibly TRBD1 for D (5 bases). Trimming shortened V by 3 bases and J by 2 bases, and 14 bases separated the two germline ends. Germline V gives CDR1 MNHEY, CDR2 SMNVEV (reference sequence). This CDR3 has 15 amino acids. The CDR3 DNA reads as TGTGCCAGCAGTTTGTCACAGGCCCTGACCTACGAGCAGTACTTC. Protein: CASSLSQALTYEQYF.

This chain uses TRBV19 with TRBJ2-2; 13 nucleotides match TRBD2. Germline assignment: CDR1 LNHDA and CDR2 SQIVND (reference sequence). Germline trimming cut 8 bases from V and 2 bases from J; bases unmatched to any gene: 14. The CDR3 consists of 19 residues. The CDR3 DNA sequence: TGTGCCAGTTCTAAGGGACTAGCGGGAAGAAAAGGAAACACCGGGGAGCTGTTTTTT. Its protein is CASSKGLAGRKGNTGELFF.

V usage is TRBV6-6 and J usage is TRBJ2-7, with no clear D. This CDR3 comprises 13 residues. Germline loops: CDR1 MNHNY, CDR2 SVGAGI (reference sequence). V dropped 0 bases and J dropped 5 bases, with 8 bases sitting between them. The CDR3 bases are TGTGCCAGCAGTTACTCGATAGGAGACGAGCAGTACTTC. Its translation: CASSYSIGDEQYF.

The chain recombines TRBV9 with TRBJ1-2, with TRBD1 identical over 8 bases. V was pared by 0 bases and J by 6 bases, with 13 bases of the junction left unmatched. The CDR3 spans 17 residues. Germline CDR1 reads SGDLS; CDR2 reads YYNGEE. This CDR3 is CASSVAPGQGARDGYTF. The DNA of the CDR3 is TGTGCCAGCAGCGTAGCCCCCGGACAGGGAGCGCGGGATGGCTACACCTTC. Together with reference TRBV9 and TRBJ1-2, the CDR3 gives the full variable domain: DSGVTQTPKHLITATGQRVTLRCSPRSGDLSVYWYQQSLDQGLQFLIQYYNGEERAKGNILERFSAQQFPDLHSELNLSSLELGDSALYFCASSVAPGQGARDGYTFGSGTRLTVV.

The rearrangement uses TRBV4-2 and TRBJ2-7; the match to TRBD1 covers 7 bases. J gave up 5 bases and V 1 base, and 8 bases lay outside the gene matches. CDR3 length: 15 residues. Looked up from germline, CDR1 is LGHNA and CDR2 is YNFKEQ. CDR3: CASSQAHNTGDEQYF. The CDR3 coding sequence is TGTGCCAGCAGCCAAGCCCACAATACAGGGGACGAGCAGTACTTC.

V gene TRBV6-5 combines with J gene TRBJ2-5; 10 bases are shared with TRBD1. Looked up from germline, CDR1 is MNHEY and CDR2 is SVGAGI. The CDR3 length is 13 residues. Unmatched junction bases numbered 5, after V lost 7 bases and J lost 6 bases. DNA of the CDR3: TGTGCCAGCACTAGGGGACAGGGGCAGACCCAGTACTTC. It translates to CASTRGQGQTQYF.

This clone was seen once. The rearrangement links TRBV7-6 to TRBJ2-2; 9 bases map to TRBD2. After removal of 2 bases from V and 0 bases from J, the junction contained 4 bases not matched to a gene. CDR1 is SGHVS, CDR2 FNYEAQ, per germline. This CDR3 has 17 amino acids. The CDR3 sequence: CASSLSGGRANTGELFF. Written as DNA, the CDR3 is TGTGCCAGCAGCTTATCTGGCGGGAGGGCGAACACCGGGGAGCTGTTTTTT.

In its sample, this clone was seen once. The chain links TRBV12-5 to TRBJ2-5; D is possibly TRBD2 (6 bases). The CDR3 runs 16 residues. Germline CDR1 is LGHNT and CDR2 is FRNRAP. Trimming shortened V by 5 bases and J by 5 bases, and 21 bases separated the two germline ends. CDR3 residues: CASGPPGRRGAETQYF. DNA of the CDR3: TGTGCTAGTGGTCCCCCGGGACGGAGGGGAGCGGAGACCCAGTACTTC.

V usage is TRBV5-5 and J usage is TRBJ1-2; TRBD1 aligns across 7 bases. V was pared by 0 bases and J by 4 bases, with 12 bases of the junction left unmatched. This CDR3 spans 17 amino acids. Germline CDR1 reads SGHKS; CDR2 reads YYEKEE (reference sequence). Here the CDR3 reads CASSLVSVQGPLYGYTF. The CDR3 nucleotides read TGTGCCAGCAGCTTGGTATCTGTACAGGGGCCCCTCTATGGCTACACCTTC. Supplemented by reference TRBV5-5 and TRBJ1-2, the full variable domain reads DAGVTQSPTHLIKTRGQQVTLRCSPISGHKSVSWYQQVLGQGPQFIFQYYEKEERGRGNFPDRFSARQFPNYSSELNVNALLLGDSALYLCASSLVSVQGPLYGYTFGSGTRLTVV.

The rearrangement uses TRBV30 and TRBJ1-2; 7 bases align to TRBD1. The CDR3 consists of 14 residues. Germline V gives CDR1 GTSNPN, CDR2 SVGIG (reference sequence). V shed 2 bases and J 4 bases; nucleotides not matched to a gene: 7. The CDR3 nucleotides are TGTGCCTGGAGTCCACAGGGGACGGGCTATGGCTACACCTTC. Protein: CAWSPQGTGYGYTF. The entire variable domain, with the rest obtained from reference TRBV30 and TRBJ1-2, is as follows: SQTIHQWPATLVQPVGSPLSLECTVEGTSNPNLYWYRQAAGRGLQLLFYSVGIGQISSEVPQNLSASRPQDRQFILSSKKLLLSDSGFYLCAWSPQGTGYGYTFGSGTRLTVV.

The chain links TRBV5-6 to TRBJ2-7, with D tentatively TRBD1 or TRBD2 (5 bases each). Trimming removed 5 bases from V and 0 bases from J, with 9 bases in between. CDR3 length equals 13 residues. The germline V gene has CDR1 SGHDT and CDR2 YYEEEE. CDR3 in amino acids: CASSSGSSYEQYF. CDR3 sequence (DNA): TGTGCCAGCAGTTCAGGGAGCTCCTACGAGCAGTACTTC. The variable domain in full, with the rest retrieved from reference TRBV5-6 and TRBJ2-7, is DAGVTQSPTHLIKTRGQQVTLRCSPKSGHDTVSWYQQALGQGPQFIFQYYEEEERQRGNFPDRFSGHQFPNYSSELNVNALLLGDSALYLCASSSGSSYEQYFGPGTRLTVT.

The chain is built from TRBV7-9 and TRBJ2-5, with TRBD2 as a possible D gene (6 bases). This CDR3 region has 15 residues. V lost 5 bases to trimming and J lost 5 bases, with 18 bases between them. CDR1 SEHNR and CDR2 FQNEAQ come from the germline V gene (reference sequence). CDR3 loop: CASSATGSSGETQYF. Here the CDR3 DNA reads TGTGCCAGCAGCGCAACCGGGAGCAGCGGGGAGACCCAGTACTTC.

This sequence joins TRBV27 and TRBJ1-2; D is unclear. Trimming shortened V by 3 bases and J by 5 bases, and 16 bases separated the two germline ends. Germline CDR1 is MNHEY and CDR2 is SMNVEV (reference sequence). This CDR3 is built from 15 residues. The CDR3 region is CASSFRLGGSYGYTF. DNA of the CDR3: TGTGCCAGCAGTTTTCGCCTTGGCGGTTCGTATGGCTACACCTTC.

The V call is TRBV23-1, the J call TRBJ2-7; no definite D call. TRBV23-1 is labeled an ORF, and its function is uncertain. The CDR3 is 16 residues long. Trimming removed 0 bases from V and 2 bases from J, with 14 bases in between. Here the CDR3 reads CASSQSGRDITYEQYF. For the CDR3, the DNA is TGCGCCAGCAGTCAATCAGGCCGAGACATAACCTACGAGCAGTACTTC.

The chain combines TRBV6-5 with TRBJ1-2, with no clear D. V dropped 10 bases and J dropped 3 bases, with 15 bases sitting between them. This CDR3 comprises 13 residues. Germline loops: CDR1 MNHEY, CDR2 SVGAGI. The CDR3 reads CAIENRNYYGYTF. For the CDR3, the DNA is TGTGCCATCGAAAACCGGAACTACTATGGCTACACCTTC.

The chain has TRBV5-6 and TRBJ1-1, with TRBD1 matching over 10 bases. Trimming removed 0 bases from V and 4 bases from J; junction bases left unmatched: 3. This CDR3 contains 15 residues. The V gene's germline CDR1 is SGHDT and CDR2 YYEEEE. Here the CDR3 DNA reads TGTGCCAGCAGCTTGGGACAGGGGGCTTTCACTGAAGCTTTCTTT. Translation: CASSLGQGAFTEAFF.

The rearrangement uses TRBV3-1 (or the pseudogene TRBV3-2) and TRBJ1-1, with D perhaps TRBD1 (5 bases). The V end was cut by 4 bases, the J end by 1 base, with 7 bases between. Germline CDR1 and CDR2: LGHDT and YNNKEL (reference sequence). The CDR3 extends over 13 amino acids. The DNA for the CDR3 is TGTGCCAGCAGCCGGGGACGGAACACTGAAGCTTTCTTT. Protein: CASSRGRNTEAFF.

The V and J genes are TRBV4-2 and TRBJ2-5; 7 nucleotides agree with TRBD2. V shed 1 base and J 1 base; nucleotides not matched to a gene: 3. This CDR3 has 15 residues. Looked up from germline, CDR1 is LGHNA and CDR2 is YNFKEQ. CDR3 loop: CASSQAGGRQETQYF. CDR3 nucleotide sequence: TGTGCCAGCAGCCAAGCGGGAGGACGCCAAGAGACCCAGTACTTC.

The chain employs TRBV6-6 and TRBJ1-2; weak D call: TRBD1 (6 bases). This CDR3 spans 14 amino acids. Between the trimmed V and J ends, which lost 0 bases and 8 bases, there was a span of 13 bases. Germline values: CDR1 MNHNY, CDR2 SVGAGI (reference sequence). This chain's CDR3 is CASSYSMGAQGYTF. CDR3 coding DNA: TGTGCCAGCAGTTACTCGATGGGGGCTCAGGGCTACACCTTC.

This clone was detected only a few times. V is TRBV7-8 and J is TRBJ2-7; unclear D gene. CDR3 size: 14 residues. Germline CDR1 SGHVS, CDR2 FQNEAQ. The V gene lost 2 bases and the J gene lost 2 bases, with 10 bases spanning the gap. CDR3 in DNA: TGTGCCAGCAGCTTAAGGCAGGAGACCTACGAGCAGTACTTC. Protein: CASSLRQETYEQYF. Full variable domain (rest looked up from reference TRBV7-8 and TRBJ2-7): GAGVSQSPRYKVAKRGQDVALRCDPISGHVSLFWYQQALGQGPEFLTYFQNEAQLDKSGLPSDRFFAERPEGSVSTLKIQRTQQEDSAVYLCASSLRQETYEQYFGPGTRLTVT.

The chain employs TRBV11-2 and TRBJ2-7; no clear D. V was shortened by 0 bases and J by 1 base, with 10 bases between the two germline ends. The CDR3 has 15 residues. Germline V gives CDR1 SGHAT, CDR2 FQNNGV. The CDR3 DNA reads as TGTGCCAGCAGCTTAGATATCGGCTTTTCCTACGAGCAGTACTTC. Encoded protein: CASSLDIGFSYEQYF.

V usage is TRBV28 and J usage is TRBJ1-2; D not resolved. Germline CDR1 MDHEN, CDR2 SYDVKM. Trimming took 5 bases from V and 3 from J, leaving 22 bases between them. The CDR3 contains 17 residues. The CDR3: CASSGDRPGAPDYGYTF. The DNA of the CDR3 is TGTGCCAGCAGTGGAGATAGGCCGGGAGCCCCAGACTATGGCTACACCTTC.

This clone came up once. The gene calls are TRBV29-1 and TRBJ2-1; TRBD1 agrees at 9 bases. Germline loops: CDR1 SQVTM, CDR2 ANQGSEA. The V segment lost 7 bases and the J segment 2 bases; nucleotides outside the gene matches: 3. This CDR3 has 13 amino acids. Written as DNA, the CDR3 is TGCAGCGGTCGACAGGGGGCCTACAATGAGCAGTTCTTC. Its protein is CSGRQGAYNEQFF.

The gene calls are TRBV19 and TRBJ1-5; D perhaps matches TRBD1 (5 bases). Trimming pared 7 bases from V and 3 bases from J, leaving 16 bases between. Germline V gives CDR1 LNHDA, CDR2 SQIVND (reference sequence). The CDR3 is 15 amino acids. The CDR3 is CASTAFRAPNQPQHF. The CDR3 nucleotides are TGTGCCAGTACCGCCTTCAGGGCCCCCAATCAGCCCCAGCATTTT. Full variable domain (rest looked up from reference TRBV19 and TRBJ1-5): DGGITQSPKYLFRKEGQNVTLSCEQNLNHDAMYWYRQDPGQGLRLIYYSQIVNDFQKGDIAEGYSVSREKKESFPLTVTSAQKNPTAFYLCASTAFRAPNQPQHFGDGTRLSIL.